A single sample is the source of the 2 T cell receptor beta chains below, sequenced in a study of T cell responses to AZD1222 COVID-19 vaccine. Profiling relied on immunoSEQ multiplex PCR, and the TCRdb table lists in-frame clones only, not all of them. Of over 150,000 clones in the sample, around nine tenths were seen once. The specimen comprised peripheral blood, sampled on day 0 of AZD1222 vaccination. All receptors derive from an adult in good health.

In its sample, this clone was seen once. V gene TRBV9 combines with J gene TRBJ2-7, with D possibly TRBD1 on 6 matching bases. Trimming left V 1 base short and J 11 bases short, with 16 bases between. This CDR3 is built from 13 residues. Germline-derived CDR1 and CDR2 are SGDLS and YYNGEE. CDR3 residues: CASSVLKSAGEYF. The DNA of the CDR3 is TGTGCCAGCAGCGTACTAAAGTCGGCAGGGGAGTACTTC.

The sample holds one count of this clone. This rearrangement joins TRBV5-4 to TRBJ1-2, with 9 bases aligning to TRBD1. CDR3 size: 13 residues. Germline V gene sequence: CDR1 SGHNT, CDR2 YYREEE (reference sequence). V lost 4 bases, J lost 7 bases, and 5 bases stayed unmatched. The CDR3 DNA follows: TGTGCCAGCAGCGGGGGACAGGGAGGTGGCTACACCTTC. Translating gives CASSGGQGGGYTF. Full variable domain (remainder filled in from reference TRBV5-4 and TRBJ1-2): ETGVTQSPTHLIKTRGQQVTLRCSSQSGHNTVSWYQQALGQGPQFIFQYYREEENGRGNFPPRFSGLQFPNYSSELNVNALELDDSALYLCASSGGQGGGYTFGSGTRLTVV.